Below, 15 T cell receptor beta chains from the same sample are listed, as sequenced in a study of blood T cell repertoires in COVID-19. Generated by immunoSEQ multiplex PCR, the TCRdb table keeps only in-frame clones and is missing some. This table has some 370,000 clones, around 90% appearing once. The sample comprised peripheral blood. The receptor set was obtained from a man aged 18 to 35 with active or convalescent COVID-19.

The chain links TRBV28 to TRBJ2-7; 10 nucleotides align to TRBD1. J lost 2 bases, V lost 5 bases, and 9 bases had no gene match. Germline V gene sequence: CDR1 MDHEN, CDR2 SYDVKM. This CDR3 has 16 amino acids. This CDR3 reads CASSAPGQGFAYEQYF. The CDR3 coding sequence is TGTGCCAGCAGTGCCCCGGGACAGGGGTTCGCCTACGAGCAGTACTTC.

A remark on this clone: This specimen includes other DNA sequences encoding the same CDR3. The chain carries TRBV19 and TRBJ2-7; 10 bases map to TRBD2. The V gene's germline CDR1 is LNHDA and CDR2 SQIVND (reference sequence). The V and J ends lost 3 bases and 4 bases, in that order; junction bases with no gene match: 3. This CDR3 contains 14 residues. Here the CDR3 reads CASSIVAGGYEQYF. CDR3 DNA sequence: TGTGCCAGTAGTATTGTAGCGGGGGGTTACGAGCAGTACTTC. Full variable domain (missing parts from reference TRBV19 and TRBJ2-7): DGGITQSPKYLFRKEGQNVTLSCEQNLNHDAMYWYRQDPGQGLRLIYYSQIVNDFQKGDIAEGYSVSREKKESFPLTVTSAQKNPTAFYLCASSIVAGGYEQYFGPGTRLTVT.

This chain uses TRBV6-2 or TRBV6-3 with TRBJ2-2; 8 bases match TRBD2. After removal of 5 bases from V and 5 bases from J, the junction contained 13 bases not matched to a gene. The CDR3 has 17 residues. From germline, CDR1 is MNHEY and CDR2 SVGEGT. The CDR3 sequence: CASSPGLALEGTGELFF. The CDR3 DNA follows: TGTGCCAGCAGTCCAGGACTAGCCCTCGAGGGTACCGGGGAGCTGTTTTTT.

The chain is built from TRBV28 and TRBJ2-3; D gene unclear. Germline V gives CDR1 MDHEN, CDR2 SYDVKM. V lost 7 bases and J 5 bases, leaving 16 bases between the germline ends. The CDR3 is 14 residues long. The CDR3 nucleotides are TGTGCCAGCACCCTCAATCAGGTAGAAGATACGCAGTATTTT. Translated, it gives CASTLNQVEDTQYF.

J is TRBJ2-3 and V is TRBV7-9; 11 bases are a match to TRBD2. V dropped 10 bases and J dropped 6; count of bases not matched to a gene: 9. Looked up from germline, CDR1 is SEHNR and CDR2 is FQNEAQ (reference sequence). The CDR3 has 14 residues. CDR3 in DNA: TGTGCCATTGCATCCGGGACTAGCGGTGATACGCAGTATTTT. Translated: CAIASGTSGDTQYF.

V usage is TRBV7-9 and J usage is TRBJ2-1; 12 nucleotides match TRBD2. CDR1 is SEHNR, CDR2 FQNEAQ, per germline (reference sequence). The CDR3 length is 13 residues. Trimming took 9 bases from V and 6 from J; bases not matched to a gene: 3. The CDR3: CASRLAGVNEQFF. CDR3 DNA sequence: TGTGCCAGTCGACTAGCGGGGGTCAATGAGCAGTTCTTC.

J is TRBJ2-7 and V is TRBV27, with 14 bases that match TRBD2. The trim removed 6 bases at V and 5 bases at J, leaving 6 bases unmatched. This CDR3 comprises 15 residues. The V gene's germline CDR1 is MNHEY and CDR2 SMNVEV (reference sequence). CDR3 DNA sequence: TGTGCCAGCAGCCCGACTAGCGGGAGGGCGGACGAGCAGTACTTC. This codes for CASSPTSGRADEQYF.

Concerning this clone: An end of the junction does not agree with germline; a read error may underlie this. The chain carries TRBV5-1 and TRBJ2-6; maybe TRBD1 (5 bases). CDR1 SGHRS and CDR2 YFSETQ come from the germline V gene. CDR3 length: 15 residues. In DNA, the CDR3 is TGCGCCAGCAGCTTACAGAGCTCTGGGGCCAACGTGCTGACTTTC. It encodes CASSLQSSGANVLTF.

The chain uses TRBV14 and TRBJ1-1, with unresolved D. The V gene's germline CDR1 is SGHDN and CDR2 FVKESK. The length of the CDR3 is 14 residues. V lost 1 base and J lost 4, with 10 bases in between. CDR3 in amino acids: CASSQVNSFTEAFF. The CDR3, as DNA: TGTGCCAGCAGCCAAGTAAACTCGTTCACTGAAGCTTTCTTT.

In this sample, this clone turned up once. The chain links TRBV9 to TRBJ2-2; TRBD2 matches at 15 bases. Looked up from germline, CDR1 is SGDLS and CDR2 is YYNGEE. The CDR3 loop spans 17 amino acids. With V trimmed by 3 bases and J by 7 bases, 7 bases remained unmatched. CDR3 amino acids: CASSAGLAGGPSGELFF. CDR3 bases: TGTGCCAGCAGCGCCGGACTAGCGGGAGGGCCCAGCGGGGAGCTGTTTTTT.

This clone has only one observation. The J gene is TRBJ2-4, the V gene TRBV6-6, with 10 bases lining up with TRBD1. V dropped 6 bases and J dropped 1; count of bases not matched to a gene: 3. The CDR3 spans 15 residues. Looked up from germline, CDR1 is MNHNY and CDR2 is SVGAGI (reference sequence). CDR3 amino acids: CASSRGQGAKNIQYF. DNA for the CDR3: TGTGCCAGCAGCCGGGGACAGGGGGCCAAAAACATTCAGTACTTC.

This chain joins TRBV24-1 and TRBJ1-4, with 10 bases matching TRBD1. After removal of 4 bases from V and 5 bases from J, the junction contained 6 bases not matched to a gene. From germline, CDR1 is KGHDR and CDR2 SFDVKD. The CDR3 is 16 residues long. This CDR3 is CATSEGTGVQNEKLFF. For the CDR3, the DNA is TGTGCCACCAGTGAGGGGACAGGGGTACAAAATGAAAAACTGTTTTTT.

The chain is built from TRBV3-1 (or the pseudogene TRBV3-2) and TRBJ1-1, with D possibly TRBD1 on 5 matching bases. In germline, CDR1 is LGHDT, CDR2 YNNKEL (reference sequence). The CDR3 sequence is 12 residues long. The V gene lost 4 bases and the J gene lost 8 bases, with 11 bases spanning the gap. The CDR3 loop reads CASSRANREAFF. The DNA for the CDR3 is TGTGCCAGCAGCCGAGCGAACAGGGAAGCTTTCTTT.

The rearrangement links TRBV5-1 to TRBJ1-5, with D unresolved. Germline V gene data show CDR1 as SGHRS and CDR2 as YFSETQ. The CDR3 runs 15 residues. Trimming took off 0 bases at V and 3 bases at J, with 10 bases between the two ends. In nucleotides, the CDR3 is TGCGCCAGCAGCTTGGACGGGGTTAACAATCAGCCCCAGCATTTT. Amino acid sequence: CASSLDGVNNQPQHF.

The rearrangement joins TRBV9 to TRBJ1-2; possibly TRBD1 for D (5 bases). The germline V gene encodes CDR1 SGDLS and CDR2 YYNGEE. The CDR3 is 14 residues long. Trimming cost V 0 bases and J 6 bases, with 12 bases left between them. Here the CDR3 DNA reads TGTGCCAGCAGCGTAGGTTCAGGGCAAAATGGCTACACCTTC. It encodes CASSVGSGQNGYTF.